One T cell receptor (beta chain) is described in this entry. This entry belongs to a study of blood T cell repertoires in COVID-19. This CDR3 contains 16 residues. Trimming pared 0 bases from V and 5 bases from J, leaving 13 bases between. CDR1 SGHAT and CDR2 FQNNGV come from the germline V gene. The protocol was immunoSEQ multiplex PCR, while the TCRdb copy is restricted to in-frame clones and leaves out a portion. The sample has under 300,000 clones, less than 90% seen once; the top ten hold 2.5% to 3.5%. Sequencing input: PBMCs or T cells enriched from blood (not recorded which). This receptor was identified in a woman aged 45-60 years who had recovered from COVID-19. The J gene is TRBJ2-2, the V gene TRBV11-2; possible D gene TRBD2, 5 bases. CDR3 coding DNA: TGTGCCAGCAGCTTAGAGGTTGGAGGAATAACCGGGGAGCTGTTTTTT. This encodes CASSLEVGGITGELFF.